This TCR beta chain was captured in a study of blood T cell repertoires in COVID-19 (dated by TCRdb to 2019 to 2021). Regarding the complete study: Samples covering the acute and convalescent phases of COVID-19 were provided by collaborators in the United States, Italy and Spain. The prospective study material was composed of cDNA or gDNA derived from T cells, B-cell-depleted T cells, or PBMCs. Deeply sampled blood TCRbeta repertoires from subjects exposed to, actively infected with, or recovered from COVID-19 were included in the dataset. The samples were drawn from two sources: the first 160 participants of the ongoing ImmuneRACE study, and 1,254 subjects contributed by 6 global collaborators. A de-identified subject ID, COVID-19 status, age in years and sex were almost always included in the sample metadata. A freely available public database, intended as a resource for researchers studying the immune response to SARS-CoV-2, is where the repertoires were released. Where HLA class I and class II types were available, the types were taken from metadata supplied by the sample provider, not from assay-based typing.

TCRbeta CDR3 regions were amplified from genomic DNA using the immunoSEQ Assay, a bias-controlled multiplex PCR. The source study handled its data this way. The number of nucleated cells in each sample was estimated from the amplification of reference gene primers within the assay. Sequence reads were collapsed and filtered to measure the absolute abundance of every unique TCRbeta CDR3 rearrangement. For each sample, productive Simpson clonality was calculated as the square root of Simpson's diversity index across productive rearrangements. TCRdb mirrors the immuneACCESS table, restricted to in-frame sequences. Some clones are absent from its copies; in checked studies, under half trace to an unresolved V gene, and the reason for the others is unknown. The DNA was the basis for D and trimming; V, J and clone size are from that table. The sample table lists more than 300,000 clones, nearly 90% of them with a count of one. The leading ten clones occupy 0.8% to 1.3% of the sample.

Turning to this clone: Its antigen remains unidentified. Nothing much larger sits one base from this clone, and base qualities are not available.

V is reduced by 4 bases and J by 4 bases, leaving a spacing of 8 bases between them. In the germline V gene (reference sequence), CDR1 corresponds to LGHDT and CDR2 to YNNKEL. Spanning cysteine to phenylalanine, the CDR3 consists of 12 amino acids. The only DNA kept is the CDR3, 36 bases in frame from the first base. In Seattle, one collaborating source enrolled patients while the infection was active and tracked those patients longitudinally over the course of disease. Whole blood was collected in K2EDTA tubes by collaborating institutions according to the institutions' own protocols. Collaborator samples were shipped for TCRbeta analysis as frozen whole blood, isolated PBMCs, or DNA extracted from either sample type. Study-wide conclusions, independent of this receptor: The quantity of clinical and demographic metadata differed by source and by participant and was supplied without curation.

This clonotype originated in a middle-aged woman with COVID-19, enrolled during active disease. The chain employs TRBV3-1 (or the pseudogene TRBV3-2) and TRBJ2-7; no D gene call is confident. Sequencing was carried out using peripheral blood. DNA sequence: TGTGCCAGCAGCCGCCAGACTTACGAGCAGTACTTC. This is translated as CASSRQTYEQYF.